The sequence of this T cell receptor beta chain was determined in a study of blood T cell repertoires in COVID-19. Turning to the study itself: Sources were T cells, B-cell-depleted T cells, or PBMCs; the material itself was cDNA or gDNA.

Original handling: Amplification of reference gene primers provided the estimated nucleated cell counts. Generated by immunoSEQ multiplex PCR, the TCRdb table keeps only in-frame clones and is missing some. The V and J calls and clone size were taken over from that table, and D and trimming were inferred from the DNA. The table has fewer than 150,000 clones, more than 60% seen once. The ends were cut back, 4 bases at V and 2 bases at J, with 14 bases in the middle. Germline V gene sequence: CDR1 SGHNT, CDR2 YENEEA. CDR3 length: 15 amino acids. The J gene is TRBJ2-5, the V gene TRBV11-3; possible D gene TRBD1, 6 bases. This receptor was taken from a man between 45 and 60 years old with acute or convalescent COVID-19. The sample comprised peripheral blood. The CDR3 is CASSSRDNPQETQYF. CDR3 bases: TGTGCCAGCAGCTCACGGGACAACCCTCAAGAGACCCAGTACTTC.